The rows below give T cell receptor beta chains drawn from one sample of a study of control samples from healthy donors and cancer patients. This table comes from immunoSEQ multiplex PCR, and its TCRdb copy is limited to in-frame clones, with some not included. This sample yields 70,000 to 75,000 clones, of which roughly nine tenths are seen a single time; 4% belongs to the top ten. The specimen was blood. The receptor source for this set is a woman aged 45-59 years in good health. The CDR3 runs from the conserved cysteine through the conserved F or W. A D gene is named only where the DNA matches it firmly. Where a row states a size, it is once, few, many or the class of an expanded clone; other rows omit it.

j_call,clone_size,d_call,v_call,cdr3_nt,cdr3_aa
TRBJ2-3,NA,TRBD2,TRBV7-7,TGTGCTAGCAGCTTAGGGACTAGCGGGACAGATACGCAGTATTTT,CASSLGTSGTDTQYF
TRBJ2-5,once,NA,TRBV9,TGTGCCAGCAGCGTAGACGGGAATTTGGAGACCCAGTACTTC,CASSVDGNLETQYF
TRBJ1-2,NA,TRBD1,TRBV7-9,TGTGCCAGCAGCAGGACAGGGGACTATGGCTACACCTTC,CASSRTGDYGYTF
TRBJ2-4,NA,TRBD1,TRBV29-1,TGCAGCGTTGCCGGGACAGGGATACAAAACATTCAGTACTTC,CSVAGTGIQNIQYF
TRBJ2-7,NA,NA,TRBV7-9,TGTGCCAGCAGCTTGGAGGCTAGCCGTTCCTACGAGCAGTACTTC,CASSLEASRSYEQYF
TRBJ2-7,NA,TRBD1,TRBV28,TGTGCCAGCAGTTTAGTGACAGGGAGCTACGAGCAGTACTTC,CASSLVTGSYEQYF
TRBJ2-7,NA,TRBD1,TRBV13,TGTGCCAGCAGCTTCCGGACAGGGATCTACGAGCAGTACTTC,CASSFRTGIYEQYF
TRBJ1-4,NA,NA,TRBV28,TGTGCCAGCAGATCTGACCCTGCAACTAATGAAAAACTGTTTTTT,CASRSDPATNEKLFF
TRBJ1-1,NA,NA,TRBV28,TGTGCCAGCAGTCCCTGGGGAGGGGGCACTGAAGCTTTCTTT,CASSPWGGGTEAFF
TRBJ1-3,NA,TRBD1,TRBV5-4,TGTGCCAGCAGCGCAGGGGGAGCGTCTGGAAACACCATATATTTT,CASSAGGASGNTIYF
TRBJ2-1,NA,TRBD2,TRBV19,TGTGCCACAGGTGGGGGGGCCTACAATGAGCAGTTCTTC,CATGGGAYNEQFF
TRBJ1-6,NA,TRBD1,TRBV6-5,TGTGCCAGCAGCCGGGACAGCCCTAATTCACCCCTCCACTTT,CASSRDSPNSPLHF
TRBJ2-1,NA,NA,TRBV11-2,TGTGCCAGCAGCTCCCGACAGTTCTCCTACAATGAGCAGTTCTTC,CASSSRQFSYNEQFF
TRBJ2-7,NA,TRBD2,TRBV4-1,TGCGCCAGCAGCCCTCAGGGGGCGGGACTAGCGGGAGGGATCTACGAGCAGTACTTC,CASSPQGAGLAGGIYEQYF
TRBJ1-2,NA,NA,TRBV5-1,TGCGCCAGCAGCTTGGAGGAGGGTAACTATGGCTACACCTTC,CASSLEEGNYGYTF
TRBJ2-3,NA,TRBD2,TRBV15,TGTGCCACCAGCAGAGAACTAGCGGGAGGGGCGTCGGGGCAGTATTTT,CATSRELAGGASGQYF
TRBJ1-1,NA,NA,TRBV2,TGTGCCAGCAGTCCCTGGGACACTGACGATGAAGCTTTCTTT,CASSPWDTDDEAFF
TRBJ2-3,NA,NA,TRBV2,TGTGCCAGCAGTGCTGCTAGCTTGGGTCACGATACGCAGTATTTT,CASSAASLGHDTQYF
TRBJ2-5,NA,NA,TRBV28,TGTGCCAGCAGCCACGCAGGAGGACTACAAGAGGCCCAGTACTTC,CASSHAGGLQEAQYF
TRBJ1-5,NA,TRBD1,TRBV4-1,TGCGCCAGCAGCCATTTCCTCAGGGGGCGAAACAATCAGCCCCAGCATTTT,CASSHFLRGRNNQPQHF
TRBJ2-2,NA,TRBD1,TRBV19,TGTGCCAGTAGTTTCCGGGACAGGGGAAGGAGCACCGGGGAGCTGTTTTTT,CASSFRDRGRSTGELFF
TRBJ2-1,NA,TRBD2,TRBV28,TGTGCCAGCAGTTCGACCTCTAGCGGGGCGTACAATGAGCAGTTCTTC,CASSSTSSGAYNEQFF
TRBJ2-2,NA,NA,TRBV7-3,TGTGCCAGCACCCGGACAGCGAACACCGGGGAGCTGTTTTTT,CASTRTANTGELFF
TRBJ2-1,NA,NA,TRBV2,TGTGCCAGCGGGGACTTTAGCTCCTACAATGAGCAGTTCTTC,CASGDFSSYNEQFF
TRBJ1-1,NA,NA,TRBV5-1,TGCGCCAGCAGCTTGCGGACGGGTGGGGCCACTGAAGCTTTCTTT,CASSLRTGGATEAFF
TRBJ2-7,NA,NA,TRBV5-1,TGCGCCAGCCTCACGTGCTCCTACGAGCAGTACTTC,CASLTCSYEQYF
TRBJ2-2,NA,NA,TRBV7-3,TGTGCCAGCAGCTCCCAACCCGGTTCTGGGGAGCTGTTTTTT,CASSSQPGSGELFF
TRBJ1-5,once,NA,TRBV6-6,TGTGCCAGCAGTTATAAAGGAGGGGCCGATCAGCCCCAGCATTTT,CASSYKGGADQPQHF
TRBJ2-3,NA,NA,TRBV4-1,TGCGCCAGCAAAGACAGGGAGGCCACAGATACGCAGTATTTT,CASKDREATDTQYF
TRBJ1-1,once,NA,TRBV6-5,TGTGCCAGCACGACAGGCGGGTGGACTGAAGCTTTCTTT,CASTTGGWTEAFF
TRBJ1-5,NA,NA,TRBV6-5,TGTGCCAGCAGGAACGAAGGGGCAGGCCAGCCCCAGCATTTT,CASRNEGAGQPQHF
TRBJ1-1,NA,NA,TRBV10-3,TGTGCCATGGGACCGCAGGCGAACACTGAAGCTTTCTTT,CAMGPQANTEAFF
TRBJ2-5,once,TRBD2,TRBV11-3,TGTGCCAGCACCCAAGGCGGGAGGATCGCCCGACTCGAGACCCAGTACTTC,CASTQGGRIARLETQYF
TRBJ2-1,NA,NA,TRBV6-5,TGTGCCAGCAGTTACCTCGCGGGACACGTCTACAATGAGCAGTTCTTC,CASSYLAGHVYNEQFF
TRBJ2-7,once,TRBD2,TRBV6-5,TGTGCCAGCACTCTTGAACGAGGACTAGCGACGTACTTC,CASTLERGLATYF
TRBJ2-7,NA,NA,TRBV6-6,TGTGCCGTAAAAAGCGGAAGTTACGAGCAGTACTTC,CAVKSGSYEQYF
TRBJ1-6,NA,NA,TRBV7-3,TGTGCCAGCAGCTTAAGGGGAGGGTTTGATTCACCCCTCCACTTT,CASSLRGGFDSPLHF
TRBJ2-2,NA,NA,TRBV13,TGTGCCAGCAGCTTCAACACCGGGGAGCTGTTTTTT,CASSFNTGELFF
TRBJ2-7,NA,TRBD1,TRBV6-6,TGTGCCAGCAGTGGGACAGGGGGCTCCTACGAGCAGTACTTC,CASSGTGGSYEQYF
TRBJ1-5,NA,NA,TRBV28,TGTGCCAGCCAAAGGGGGGGGAATCAGCCCCAGCATTTT,CASQRGGNQPQHF
TRBJ1-5,NA,TRBD1,TRBV30,TGTGCCTGGTCCCACAGGGGGGACCAGCCCCAGCATTTT,CAWSHRGDQPQHF
TRBJ1-1,NA,NA,TRBV3-1/TRBV3-2,TGTGCCAGCAGGTACGGGGGGAACACTGAAGCTTTCTTT,CASRYGGNTEAFF
TRBJ2-6,NA,NA,TRBV28,TGTGCCAGCAGTTTTGAAAGTTTAGGCAGGGGAACCGGGGCCAACGTCCTGACTTTC,CASSFESLGRGTGANVLTF
TRBJ1-5,NA,NA,TRBV2,TGTGCCAGCAGTGAAGGACGGGATCAGCCCCAGCATTTT,CASSEGRDQPQHF
TRBJ1-5,NA,NA,TRBV19,TGTGCCAGTAGTATACAGGGAGGTCAGCCCCAGCATTTT,CASSIQGGQPQHF
TRBJ2-5,NA,TRBD2,TRBV6-5,TGTGCCAGCAACCCGGCTGGACTAGCGGGAGCCCAGTACTTC,CASNPAGLAGAQYF
TRBJ1-3,NA,NA,TRBV6-1,TGTGCCAGCAGTGAATCCCAGTGGGGACCTGGAAACACCATATATTTT,CASSESQWGPGNTIYF
TRBJ2-7,NA,NA,TRBV2,TGTGCCAGCAGTGACGACCGGGACACTAAGCAGTACTTC,CASSDDRDTKQYF
TRBJ1-5,NA,NA,TRBV6-5,TGTGCCAGCAGTTATCAGGATAATCAGCCCCAGCATTTT,CASSYQDNQPQHF
TRBJ1-6,NA,NA,TRBV10-3,TGTGCCATCAGTGAGGGGGCTGCGAATTCACCCCTCCACTTT,CAISEGAANSPLHF
TRBJ2-1,once,NA,TRBV9,TGTGCCAGCAGCGTCGCGGGCCTCTACAATGAGCAGTTCTTC,CASSVAGLYNEQFF
TRBJ2-5,NA,NA,TRBV11-2,TGTGCCAGCAGTGTGCCAGGGGCGGGCCAAGAGACCCAGTACTTC,CASSVPGAGQETQYF